The 20 T cell receptor beta chains given below trace back to one sample, sequenced in a study of T-cell reconstitution after alpha-beta-depleted transplantation in children. The TCRbeta library was prepared with unique molecular identifiers. TCRdb re-analysed the PCR reads in MiXCR, keeping a single row per CDR3 protein. This table has 540,000 or so distinct CDR3 sequences, approximately 22% appearing once. The sample was PBMCs, mostly from graft donor cells, taken 360 days after TCRalphabeta/CD19-depleted stem cell transplant. These receptors all stem from a boy younger than two who had a stem cell transplant for acute myeloid leukemia, so the T cells may come from the graft donor.

The V gene is TRBV27, the J gene TRBJ2-7; 8 positions match TRBD1. CDR3 length: 15 amino acids. V was clipped by 5 bases and J by 4 bases; unmatched bases: 10. In germline, CDR1 is MNHEY, CDR2 SMNVEV (reference sequence). The CDR3 loop reads CASSPTGVPSYEQYV. CDR3 bases: TGTGCCAGCAGTCCGACAGGGGTGCCCTCGTACGAGCAGTACGTC.

The chain carries TRBV6-5 and TRBJ2-1, with 8 positions matching TRBD2. This CDR3 spans 17 amino acids. The junction had 12 bases not matched to a gene; V was cut back by 4 bases and J by 4 bases. From germline, CDR1 is MNHEY and CDR2 SVGAGI. The CDR3 DNA sequence: TGTGCCAGCAGTTGGGAGCGGGGGCTTCGGGGTTACAATGAGCAGTTCTTC. Encoded protein: CASSWERGLRGYNEQFF.

The rearrangement links TRBV20-1 to TRBJ1-1; no clear D gene. In germline, CDR1 is DFQATT, CDR2 SNEGSKA (reference sequence). With 6 bases removed from V and 6 bases from J, the gap between germline ends came to 14 bases. This CDR3 has 12 residues. CDR3 protein: CSAGGGKPEAFF. CDR3 sequence (DNA): TGCAGTGCCGGCGGCGGAAAACCTGAAGCTTTCTTT.

This clonotype came up many times. The chain has TRBV12-3 or TRBV12-4 and TRBJ1-2, with no clear D. The CDR3 length is 14 residues. Trimming shortened V by 2 bases and J by 0 bases, and 7 bases separated the two germline ends. The chain's CDR3 is CASSLSQANYGYTF. CDR3 nucleotides: TGTGCCAGCAGTTTATCCCAGGCTAACTATGGCTACACCTTC.

This chain connects TRBV12-3 or TRBV12-4 to TRBJ1-1, with D perhaps TRBD1 (6 bases). The V end was cut by 7 bases, the J end by 5 bases, with 14 bases between. The CDR3 has 13 residues. The chain's CDR3 is CASISGAGTEAFF. The CDR3 DNA reads TGTGCCAGCATCTCGGGGGCAGGAACTGAAGCTTTCTTT.

This clonotype was detected only a few times. This chain links TRBV20-1 with TRBJ2-5; perhaps TRBD1 as D (6 bases). This CDR3 contains 14 residues. Trimming removed 0 bases at V and 3 bases at J, with 11 bases between. Germline CDR1 DFQATT, CDR2 SNEGSKA (reference sequence). The CDR3 region is CSARDRQGKETQYF. Here the CDR3 DNA reads TGCAGTGCTAGAGATAGGCAGGGGAAAGAGACCCAGTACTTC.

Comments on this clonotype: In this CDR3 the conserved last residue, phenylalanine or tryptophan, is missing, so a read error is likely. The V gene is TRBV20-1, the J gene TRBJ1-1, with D perhaps matching TRBD1 (6 bases). CDR1 and CDR2 (germline): DFQATT, SNEGSKA (reference sequence). The germline V and J ends were trimmed by 0 bases and 1 base, with 9 bases remaining between them. The CDR3 consists of 14 residues. DNA for the CDR3: TGCAGTGCTAGAGAGGGGGCGCGGAACACTGAAGCTTTCATT. This gives the protein CSAREGARNTEAFI.

This clonotype was recorded many times. This chain uses TRBV29-1 with TRBJ1-1; no firm D call. This CDR3 has 15 amino acids. Per germline, CDR1 SQVTM and CDR2 ANQGSEA. Trimming took off 3 bases at V and 11 bases at J, with 25 bases between the two ends. The CDR3 nucleotides read TGCAGCGTTGACGGGGAGGAGTCCCGACCCTTGGTGGCTTTCTTT. It encodes CSVDGEESRPLVAFF. Full variable domain (remainder filled in from reference TRBV29-1 and TRBJ1-1): SAVISQKPSRDICQRGTSLTIQCQVDSQVTMMFWYRQQPGQSLTLIATANQGSEATYESGFVIDKFPISRPNLTFSTLTVSNMSPEDSSIYLCSVDGEESRPLVAFFGQGTRLTVV.

This clonotype came up many times. The V gene is TRBV4-3, the J gene TRBJ2-1; 8 nucleotides agree with TRBD1. This CDR3 has 15 amino acids. Per germline, CDR1 LGHNA and CDR2 YSLEER. After removal of 1 base from V and 4 bases from J, the junction contained 3 bases not matched to a gene. The CDR3 DNA is TGCGCCAGCAGCCAAGCAGGGGGCGAGTACAATGAGCAGTTCTTC. Its translation is CASSQAGGEYNEQFF.

The rearrangement joins TRBV5-1 to TRBJ1-2; possible D gene TRBD1, 6 bases. Germline-derived CDR1 and CDR2 are SGHRS and YFSETQ. The V and J ends lost 4 bases and 4 bases respectively, with 14 bases between them. The CDR3 loop spans 14 amino acids. Written as DNA, the CDR3 is TGCGCCAGCAGCCCAGGACAGACTTTCTATGGCTACACCTTC. Translation: CASSPGQTFYGYTF.

V usage is TRBV24-1 and J usage is TRBJ2-2; D may be TRBD1 (6 bases). CDR3 length equals 14 residues. V shed 7 bases and J shed 4 bases, with 12 bases lying between them. Per germline, CDR1 KGHDR and CDR2 SFDVKD. Here the CDR3 reads CATRGAQSTGELFF. Here the CDR3 DNA reads TGTGCCACCAGGGGGGCGCAGAGCACCGGGGAGCTGTTTTTT.

The chain couples TRBV12-3 or TRBV12-4 to TRBJ2-1; 12 bases are a match to TRBD2. This CDR3 comprises 16 residues. V was pared by 3 bases and J by 4 bases, with 4 bases of the junction left unmatched. In DNA, the CDR3 is TGTGCCAGCAGTTTCCCTGGACTAGCGGGGTACAATGAGCAGTTCTTC. Its translation: CASSFPGLAGYNEQFF.

In regard to this clonotype: Mismatch with germline at one junction end may stem from a read error. V usage is TRBV2 and J usage is TRBJ2-1, with 15 bases fitting TRBD2. The CDR3 covers 17 residues. The germline V gene has CDR1 SNHLY and CDR2 FYNNEI. The CDR3 bases are TGTACCAGCAGTCCGGGACTAGCGGGGGGTAAATACAATGAGCAGTTCTTC. It is translated as CTSSPGLAGGKYNEQFF. The variable domain in full, with the rest retrieved from reference TRBV2 and TRBJ2-1, is EPEVTQTPSHQVTQMGQEVILRCVPISNHLYFYWYRQILGQKVEFLVSFYNNEISEKSEIFDDQFSVERPDGSNFTLKIRSTKLEDSAMYFCTSSPGLAGGKYNEQFFGPGTRLTVL.

The V and J genes are TRBV29-1 and TRBJ1-2; D unresolved. Germline V lookup: CDR1 SQVTM, CDR2 ANQGSEA. Trimming cost V 3 bases and J 5 bases, with 13 bases left between them. The CDR3 has 13 residues. The CDR3 protein is CSVDQRPSYGYTF. The CDR3 region has the DNA TGCAGCGTTGACCAGAGGCCGAGTTATGGCTACACCTTC. The full variable domain, rest sourced from reference TRBV29-1 and TRBJ1-2, is SAVISQKPSRDICQRGTSLTIQCQVDSQVTMMFWYRQQPGQSLTLIATANQGSEATYESGFVIDKFPISRPNLTFSTLTVSNMSPEDSSIYLCSVDQRPSYGYTFGSGTRLTVV.

This clonotype was seen many times. The V and J genes are TRBV5-1 and TRBJ2-3; the D is unclear. The ends were cut back, 3 bases at V and 2 bases at J, with 16 bases in the middle. CDR1 SGHRS and CDR2 YFSETQ come from the germline V gene. CDR3 length: 16 residues. CDR3 in DNA: TGCGCCAGCAGCTCCCCCCCCGGGCCCCACACAGATACGCAGTATTTT. It is translated as CASSSPPGPHTDTQYF.

There are many counts of this clonotype. The chain combines TRBV6-1 with TRBJ2-1, with unresolved D. The CDR3 has 13 residues. The germline V gene encodes CDR1 MNHNS and CDR2 SASEGT. Deletions cut 6 bases from V and 4 bases from J, with 10 bases between. CDR3 residues: CASRERWYNEQFF. The DNA of the CDR3 is TGTGCCAGCAGAGAGAGGTGGTACAATGAGCAGTTCTTC.

This sequence joins TRBV29-1 and TRBJ1-1, with D possibly TRBD1 on 6 matching bases. V lost 3 bases, J lost 2 bases, and 13 bases lay in between. The CDR3 has 14 residues. Germline V lookup: CDR1 SQVTM, CDR2 ANQGSEA. This CDR3 is CSVDPGHQNTEAFF. The CDR3, as DNA: TGCAGCGTTGACCCGGGACATCAAAACACTGAAGCTTTCTTT.

The table lists this clonotype with many counts. CDR3 DNA sequence: TGTGCCAGCAGTTTAGGCAACGAGCAGTACGTC. Translating it yields CASSLGNEQYV. The chain couples TRBV6-6 to TRBJ2-7; D is undetermined. Looked up from germline, CDR1 is MNHNY and CDR2 is SVGAGI (reference sequence). This CDR3 is 11 amino acids long. The V end was cut by 4 bases, the J end by 5 bases, with 6 bases between.

This clonotype was found many times. V and J are TRBV21-1 and TRBJ2-3; the table's D call, TRBD1, has no DNA check behind it. TRBV21-1 has pseudogene status. CDR3 length equals 18 residues. The CDR3 sequence: CASSKVPGHPIGTDTQYF. For the CDR3, the DNA is TGTGCCAGCAGCAAAGTACCGGGACACCCCATAGGCACAGATACGCAGTATTTT.

The genes are TRBV5-1 and TRBJ1-6; 9 bases agree with TRBD1. Per germline, CDR1 SGHRS and CDR2 YFSETQ. V dropped 2 bases and J dropped 6; count of bases not matched to a gene: 3. The CDR3 totals 15 residues. CDR3 sequence (DNA): TGCGCCAGCAGCTTCGGACAGGGGATTAATTCACCCCTCCACTTT. As protein: CASSFGQGINSPLHF.